This T cell receptor (beta chain) was profiled in a study of Ad26.COV2.S vaccination and SARS-CoV-2 variants. Study results and caveats: Possible underestimation of total T cell responses by the TCR breadth and depth analyses was noted. The study found similar non-spike TCR breadth in vaccine and placebo recipients.

J lost 3 bases, V lost 0 bases, and 5 bases had no gene match. This CDR3 spans 15 amino acids. The V gene's germline CDR1 is SGHRS and CDR2 YFSETQ. Treatment meaning: around 19 received Ad26.COV2.S at low or high dose, single or two shots; several received placebo; per-sample allocation not given. Collection of samples fell on day 63 after the first vaccine or placebo injection. The administered vaccine (an Ad26 vector) expressed Wuhan-strain SARS-CoV-2 spike. TCRdb's copy holds only in-frame clones and misses some; the assay was immunoSEQ multiplex PCR. The sample shows around 300,000 clones, roughly 90% of them seen only once. To note about this clone: Antigen: not known.

The J gene is TRBJ2-7, the V gene TRBV5-1; 8 bases fit TRBD1. The TCR comes from a person aged 18-65 years who received the Ad26.COV2.S COVID-19 vaccine or a placebo. This material consisted of peripheral blood, taken in a trial of Ad26.COV2.S vaccine versus placebo. Here the CDR3 DNA reads TGCGCCAGCAGCTTGGTCGGAACAGGGGGCTACGAGCAGTACTTC. Amino acid sequence: CASSLVGTGGYEQYF.